The 3 T cell receptor beta chains below come from one sample, sequenced in a study of identical twins. From the 5' RACE reads, TCRdb called clonotypes with MiXCR, one entry per CDR3 protein. This sample has a few hundred thousand distinct CDR3 sequences, with about 13% found just once. This sample was also put to use in a study of yellow fever vaccine responses in identical twins.

The sample was memory (CD45RO+) T cells sorted from blood. Source of these receptors: a woman under 30 in good health.

This clonotype appeared a few times. The chain employs TRBV27 and TRBJ2-2; TRBD2 aligns across 7 bases. Trimming cost V 6 bases and J 4 bases; bases outside gene matches: 8. The CDR3 is 15 amino acids. CDR1 and CDR2 from the germline V gene are MNHEY and SMNVEV (reference sequence). The CDR3 here is CASRSRLAPTGELFF. In nucleotides, the CDR3 is TGTGCCAGCAGGTCACGACTAGCCCCCACCGGGGAGCTGTTTTTT.

To note about this clonotype: Mismatch with germline at one junction end may stem from a read error. The chain links TRBV7-8 to TRBJ2-3; 9 bases map to TRBD2. The germline V gene has CDR1 SGHVS and CDR2 FQNEAQ. The CDR3 spans 17 residues. The CDR3 here is CASSSLRGSGSADAQYF. In DNA, the CDR3 is TGTGCCAGCAGCTCCCTCCGGGGTAGCGGGAGCGCAGATGCGCAGTATTTT.

At least ten counts were recorded for this clonotype. V gene TRBV7-2 combines with J gene TRBJ2-2; D unclear. This CDR3 region has 12 residues. V was shortened by 2 bases and J by 9 bases, with 7 bases between the two germline ends. CDR1 and CDR2 (germline): SGHTA, FQGNSA. The CDR3 sequence is CASSLLVRELFF. CDR3 coding DNA: TGTGCCAGCAGCTTACTCGTGAGGGAGCTGTTTTTT.